This TCR beta chain was obtained from a study of molecular identifiers for immune sequencing clone quantification. One entry per CDR3 protein results from TCRdb running MiXCR on the PCR reads. This sample has about 320,000 distinct CDR3 sequences; about 20% occur once, and the top ten carry under 0.95%. Losses at the gene ends were 5 bases for V and 1 base for J; bases not matched to a gene: 7. CDR1 and CDR2 from the germline V gene are SEHNR and FQNEAQ (reference sequence). This CDR3 contains 15 residues. This clonotype was seen repeatedly, ten times or more. This receptor was obtained from a human donor in good health. Some libraries in this study had Jurkat cell RNA spiked in. Specimen: naive CD8+ T cells from blood, with Jurkat cell RNA spiked in. Described subset: FACS-sorted CD8+CD4-CCR7+CD45RA+ naive T cells. The gene calls are TRBV7-9 and TRBJ2-7; 8 positions agree with TRBD2. CDR3 bases: TGTGCCAGCAGCCCCGGACTAGCTAATTCCTACGAGCAGTACTTC. It codes for CASSPGLANSYEQYF.